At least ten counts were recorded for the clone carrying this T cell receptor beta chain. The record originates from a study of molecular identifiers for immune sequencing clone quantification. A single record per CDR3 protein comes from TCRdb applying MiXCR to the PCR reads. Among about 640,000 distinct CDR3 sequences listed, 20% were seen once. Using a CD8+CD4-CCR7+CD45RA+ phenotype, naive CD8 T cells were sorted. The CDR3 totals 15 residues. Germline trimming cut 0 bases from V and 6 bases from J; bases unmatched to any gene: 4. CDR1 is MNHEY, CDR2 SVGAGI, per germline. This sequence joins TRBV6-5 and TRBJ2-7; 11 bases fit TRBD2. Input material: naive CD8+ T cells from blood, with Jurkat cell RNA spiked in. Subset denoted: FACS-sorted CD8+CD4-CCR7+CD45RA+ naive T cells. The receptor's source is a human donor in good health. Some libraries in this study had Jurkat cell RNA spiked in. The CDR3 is CASSYSTSGSPEQYF. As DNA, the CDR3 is TGTGCCAGCAGTTACTCAACTAGCGGGAGTCCCGAGCAGTACTTC.